This TCR beta chain was identified in a study of T cells in localized non-small cell lung cancer. General observations from the study: Because only a single region of the tumor was sequenced, heterogeneity remains possible.

Concerning this clone itself: Its target is not known.

Here immunoSEQ multiplex PCR was the method, and the copy in TCRdb shows in-frame clones only, minus some. The sample has around 30,000 clones, approximately 90% seen once. The V gene lost 4 bases and the J gene lost 1 base, with 10 bases spanning the gap. The CDR3 extends over 14 amino acids. Germline CDR1 reads SGHNT; CDR2 reads YYREEE (reference sequence). Sequencing was performed on peripheral blood, taken before any cancer treatment. This chain uses TRBV5-4 with TRBJ2-3; D perhaps matches TRBD1 (6 bases). This receptor was identified in a female donor over 55 with stage I lung adenocarcinoma. CDR3 sequence: CASSPGARTDTQYF. The CDR3 DNA sequence: TGTGCCAGCAGCCCAGGGGCCCGCACAGATACGCAGTATTTT.